At least ten counts were recorded for the clone carrying this T cell receptor beta chain. Its antigen is undetermined. CDR3 length equals 14 residues. CDR1 is SGHRS and CDR2 is YFSETQ in the germline V gene. Trimming cost V 2 bases and J 8 bases, with 16 bases left between them. Each CDR3 protein is one row after TCRdb ran MiXCR on the 5' RACE reads. The profile shows 60,000 to 70,000 distinct CDR3 sequences, approximately 5.3% of them singletons. This sample was included in a study of neurological immune-mediated disorders. Study overall: Relapsing-remitting forms accounted for about 90% of the 34 multiple sclerosis patients and secondary progressive forms for 3. Study observations and caveats: Clinical and MRI features did not associate with the cluster found in multiple sclerosis patients. Phylogenetic grouping assigned the repertoires of 18 of 34 multiple sclerosis patients to a single related-CDR3 cluster, which may represent a signature.

The chain is built from TRBV5-1 and TRBJ1-2; TRBD1 might be the D (6 bases). The clonotype comes from a human donor with multiple sclerosis. The donor label of this sample is uncertain. The sequencing input was PBMCs. This chain's CDR3 is CASSLNGQPPGYTF. CDR3 DNA sequence: TGCGCCAGCAGCTTAAATGGACAGCCTCCGGGCTACACCTTC.